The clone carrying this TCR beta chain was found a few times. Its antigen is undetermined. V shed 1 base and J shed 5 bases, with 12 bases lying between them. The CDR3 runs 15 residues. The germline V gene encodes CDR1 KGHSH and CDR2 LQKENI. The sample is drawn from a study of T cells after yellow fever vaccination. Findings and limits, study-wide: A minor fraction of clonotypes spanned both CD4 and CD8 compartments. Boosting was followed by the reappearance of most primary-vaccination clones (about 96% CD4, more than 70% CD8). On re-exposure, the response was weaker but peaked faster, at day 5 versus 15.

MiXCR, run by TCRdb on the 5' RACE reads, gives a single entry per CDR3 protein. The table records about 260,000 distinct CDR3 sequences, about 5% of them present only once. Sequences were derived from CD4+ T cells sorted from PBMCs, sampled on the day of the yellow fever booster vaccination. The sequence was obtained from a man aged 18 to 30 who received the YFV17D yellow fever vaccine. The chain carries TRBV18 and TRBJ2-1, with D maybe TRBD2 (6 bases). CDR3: CASSPQGGVHNEQFF. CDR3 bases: TGTGCCAGCTCACCACAAGGCGGGGTACACAATGAGCAGTTCTTC.